This TCR beta chain was sequenced in a study of blood T cell repertoires in COVID-19. Study at large: Researchers got acute and convalescent COVID-19 samples from the United States, Italy and Spain. PBMCs, B-cell-depleted T cells, or T cells were the source of the cDNA or gDNA that made up the material.

Original handling: Amplification of reference gene primers provided the estimated nucleated cell counts. The protocol was immunoSEQ multiplex PCR, while the TCRdb copy is restricted to in-frame clones and leaves out a portion. V and J calls and clone size come straight from that table; D and trimming were deduced from the DNA. The table has 150,000 to 200,000 clones, 84% seen once; the top ten hold roughly 14%. The V gene lost 5 bases and the J gene lost 4 bases, with 13 bases spanning the gap. CDR1 is SQVTM, CDR2 ANQGSEA, per germline. The CDR3 covers 13 residues. This chain connects TRBV29-1 to TRBJ2-3, with a weak D call TRBD2 (6 bases). The specimen was peripheral blood. The origin of this receptor is a woman aged 70-85 years with COVID-19, enrolled during active disease. The CDR3 loop reads CSVPGLPSDTQYF. The CDR3 bases are TGCAGCGTTCCGGGACTGCCCTCAGATACGCAGTATTTT.